This T cell receptor (beta chain) was observed in a study of OX40 agonist ivuxolimab in advanced cancers. Whole-study context: Every patient in dose escalation had hepatocellular carcinoma, melanoma, renal cell or head and neck cancer. Patients were roughly 81% male with ages roughly 23 to 79, mean about 65.

Of note for this clone: What it binds is unknown.

The data were produced by immunoSEQ multiplex PCR, yet TCRdb's version contains in-frame clones alone and is incomplete. The sample carries 55,000 or so clones, 85% to 90% recorded once. The CDR3 is made up of 15 amino acids. Trimming took 4 bases from V and 0 from J; bases not matched to a gene: 2. Germline assignment: CDR1 SEHNR and CDR2 FQNEAQ (reference sequence). Study-wide findings and caveats: Average numbers of expanded clones were greater in CD8+ T cells than in CD4+.

The sample in question was CD4+ or CD8+ T cells sorted from blood, obtained in a trial of the OX40 agonist ivuxolimab. The chain carries TRBV7-9 and TRBJ1-1; TRBD1 matches at 10 bases. The TCR originated in an adult with an advanced solid tumor such as melanoma, head and neck, liver or kidney cancer. The CDR3 region has the DNA TGTGCCAGCAGCTACGGGACAGGGGTGAACACTGAAGCTTTCTTT. Translation: CASSYGTGVNTEAFF.